This entry lists 27 T cell receptor beta chains sequenced from one sample in a study of T cell changes during pregnancy in multiple sclerosis. TCRdb's copy holds only in-frame clones and misses some; the assay was immunoSEQ multiplex PCR. The data hold more than 15,000 clones, with around 89% observed a single time. The sequencing here drew on CD4+ T cells from peripheral blood mononuclear cells, taken in the first trimester of pregnancy. The source of these receptors is a female donor in good health, enrolled as a control in a pregnancy study.

The gene calls are TRBV7-2 and TRBJ1-1, with 10 bases matching TRBD1. Germline loops: CDR1 SGHTA, CDR2 FQGNSA. V shed 2 bases and J 4 bases; nucleotides not matched to a gene: 7. The CDR3 has 16 residues. The CDR3 region is CASSLMGQGLSTEAFF. The CDR3 nucleotides are TGTGCCAGCAGCTTAATGGGACAGGGGCTGAGCACTGAAGCTTTCTTT.

CDR3 DNA sequence: TGTGCCAGCAGCCCGGTCACAGGTAACGAGCAGTACTTC. It encodes CASSPVTGNEQYF. The chain combines TRBV7-8 with TRBJ2-7, with D tentatively TRBD1 (5 bases). Trimming removed 5 bases at V and 5 bases at J, with 13 bases between. The CDR3 length is 13 residues. Germline-derived CDR1 and CDR2 are SGHVS and FQNEAQ.

This clone has just a few counts. The V and J genes are TRBV14 and TRBJ1-1; TRBD1 matches at 8 bases. Germline CDR1 reads SGHDN; CDR2 reads FVKESK. The CDR3 covers 16 residues. With 4 bases clipped from V and 5 bases from J, the junction kept 12 bases outside the gene matches. Here the CDR3 reads CASSPRGRGRWTEAFF. CDR3 DNA: TGTGCCAGCAGCCCACGGGGCAGGGGGCGGTGGACTGAAGCTTTCTTT.

This chain connects TRBV7-9 to TRBJ2-7; TRBD2 might be the D (5 bases). Deletions cut 1 base from V and 6 bases from J, with 16 bases between. The CDR3 has 15 residues. CDR1 and CDR2 (germline): SEHNR, FQNEAQ (reference sequence). CDR3 sequence reads: CASSLGSGVLGEQYF. The CDR3 DNA is TGTGCCAGCAGCTTAGGGTCCGGGGTTCTGGGCGAGCAGTACTTC.

This chain joins TRBV19 and TRBJ2-2; D might be TRBD1 (6 bases). Germline assignment: CDR1 LNHDA and CDR2 SQIVND (reference sequence). The V end was cut by 10 bases, the J end by 2 bases, with 11 bases between. The CDR3 loop spans 13 amino acids. The CDR3 sequence is CATRDTNTGELFF. CDR3 nucleotide sequence: TGTGCCACCCGGGACACCAACACCGGGGAGCTGTTTTTT. Full variable domain (outside the CDR3, taken from reference TRBV19 and TRBJ2-2): DGGITQSPKYLFRKEGQNVTLSCEQNLNHDAMYWYRQDPGQGLRLIYYSQIVNDFQKGDIAEGYSVSREKKESFPLTVTSAQKNPTAFYLCATRDTNTGELFFGEGSRLTVL.

This chain links TRBV5-4 with TRBJ1-4, with no clear D. V was pared by 1 base and J by 7 bases, with 8 bases between. Germline values: CDR1 SGHNT, CDR2 YYREEE (reference sequence). The CDR3 is 13 amino acids. The CDR3 protein is CASSLPRGEKLFF. The DNA for the CDR3 is TGTGCCAGCAGCTTGCCCCGAGGTGAAAAACTGTTTTTT.

The rearrangement uses TRBV5-1 and TRBJ2-6; D not certain. V was trimmed by 4 bases and J by 0 bases, leaving 8 bases between them. The CDR3 consists of 15 residues. Germline V CDR1 and CDR2: SGHRS, YFSETQ. CDR3 bases: TGCGCCAGCAGCACTTACAGCTCTGGGGCCAACGTCCTGACTTTC. This codes for CASSTYSSGANVLTF.

Regarding this clone: The same CDR3 also results from other DNA sequences found in this sample. The chain links TRBV29-1 to TRBJ2-1; D gene ambiguous. The CDR3 consists of 12 residues. V lost 0 bases and J lost 7, with 7 bases in between. The germline V gene has CDR1 SQVTM and CDR2 ANQGSEA. CDR3 loop: CSVEEAGNEQFF. As DNA, the CDR3 is TGCAGCGTTGAAGAAGCCGGGAATGAGCAGTTCTTC.

The rearrangement joins TRBV10-3 to TRBJ2-1, with 9 nucleotides matching TRBD2. In germline, CDR1 is ENHRY, CDR2 SYGVKD. This CDR3 is 14 amino acids long. With 4 bases clipped from V and 9 bases from J, the junction kept 7 bases outside the gene matches. CDR3 nucleotides: TGTGCCATCAGTGGGACTAGCGTAGGGCTTGAGCAGTTCTTC. Protein: CAISGTSVGLEQFF.

This chain joins TRBV7-2 and TRBJ2-1; weak D call: TRBD1 (6 bases). The V gene's germline CDR1 is SGHTA and CDR2 FQGNSA. V lost 4 bases to trimming and J lost 6 bases, with 10 bases between them. CDR3 length equals 13 residues. The CDR3 sequence is CASSSPQGNEQFF. Written as DNA, the CDR3 is TGTGCCAGCAGCTCCCCACAGGGCAATGAGCAGTTCTTC. Looking up the rest from reference TRBV7-2 and TRBJ2-1 gives the full variable domain: GAGVSQSPSNKVTEKGKDVELRCDPISGHTALYWYRQSLGQGLEFLIYFQGNSAPDKSGLPSDRFSAERTGGSVSTLTIQRTQQEDSAVYLCASSSPQGNEQFFGPGTRLTVL.

V gene TRBV14 combines with J gene TRBJ2-3, with 12 bases matching TRBD2. This CDR3 spans 19 amino acids. Looked up from germline, CDR1 is SGHDN and CDR2 is FVKESK. V shed 2 bases and J 4 bases; nucleotides not matched to a gene: 13. CDR3 protein: CASSQPPETSGREADTQYF. The CDR3 DNA follows: TGTGCCAGCAGCCAACCCCCCGAGACTAGCGGGAGAGAAGCAGATACGCAGTATTTT. The complete variable domain, with remaining parts taken from reference TRBV14 and TRBJ2-3, reads EAGVTQFPSHSVIEKGQTVTLRCDPISGHDNLYWYRRVMGKEIKFLLHFVKESKQDESGMPNNRFLAERTGGTYSTLKVQPAELEDSGVYFCASSQPPETSGREADTQYFGPGTRLTVL.

This clone has a handful of counts. The chain recombines TRBV15 with TRBJ1-3, with TRBD1 as a possible D gene (5 bases). In germline, CDR1 is LNHNV, CDR2 YYDKDF (reference sequence). This CDR3 is built from 17 residues. Trimming removed 1 base from V and 0 bases from J, with 13 bases in between. DNA for the CDR3: TGTGCCACCAGCAGAGCGGGGAGGGGTTCCTCTGGAAACACCATATATTTT. Its translation: CATSRAGRGSSGNTIYF.

This clone turned up a few times. The chain recombines TRBV9 with TRBJ1-1; possibly TRBD1 for D (5 bases). This CDR3 is built from 15 residues. V was clipped by 1 base and J by 11 bases, with 21 bases between them. Germline lookup yields CDR1 SGDLS and CDR2 YYNGEE. CDR3 in amino acids: CASSVSPTGTQEAFF. DNA of the CDR3: TGTGCCAGCAGCGTATCGCCGACCGGGACTCAGGAGGCTTTCTTT.

The V call is TRBV7-8, the J call TRBJ2-1; 11 bases are a match to TRBD2. The CDR3 runs 17 residues. The V segment lost 4 bases and the J segment 2 bases; nucleotides outside the gene matches: 7. Germline loops: CDR1 SGHVS, CDR2 FQNEAQ. CDR3 protein: CASSSTSGGPTYNEQFF. The CDR3 nucleotides are TGTGCCAGCAGCTCTACTAGCGGGGGACCAACCTACAATGAGCAGTTCTTC.

The chain links TRBV28 to TRBJ1-2; D ambiguous. The ends were cut back, 4 bases at V and 1 base at J, with 7 bases in the middle. Germline V CDR1 and CDR2: MDHEN, SYDVKM. This CDR3 region has 13 residues. CDR3 coding DNA: TGTGCCAGCAGTTATGCGGGTAACTATGGCTACACCTTC. It codes for CASSYAGNYGYTF.

The J gene is TRBJ2-1, the V gene TRBV5-1, with 8 positions matching TRBD2. Trimming took 3 bases from V and 4 from J; bases not matched to a gene: 6. Germline V gives CDR1 SGHRS, CDR2 YFSETQ. This CDR3 contains 15 residues. The CDR3: CASSSGLERYNEQFF. For the CDR3, the DNA is TGCGCCAGCAGCTCGGGACTAGAAAGATACAATGAGCAGTTCTTC.

This rearrangement joins TRBV5-8 to TRBJ2-3, with D perhaps TRBD1 (6 bases). The CDR3 has 13 amino acids. Germline V gene data show CDR1 as SGHTS and CDR2 as YDEGEE. V was shortened by 6 bases and J by 3 bases, with 11 bases between the two germline ends. In DNA, the CDR3 is TGTGCCAGCAACAGGGACCCGACAGATACGCAGTATTTT. This codes for CASNRDPTDTQYF.

This clone appeared once. This chain links TRBV19 with TRBJ2-5; TRBD2 might be the D (6 bases). TRBJ2-7 matches the DNA end more closely, so the J call is doubtful. The CDR3 has 15 amino acids. Looked up from germline, CDR1 is LNHDA and CDR2 is SQIVND (reference sequence). The CDR3 nucleotides are TGTGCCAGTAGTTCCAGCGGGCAAAGCTCCTACGAGCAGTACTTC. Translated: CASSSSGQSSYEQYF.

The gene calls are TRBV7-2 and TRBJ2-7; maybe TRBD1 (5 bases). The CDR3 consists of 14 residues. V lost 3 bases and J lost 0, with 9 bases in between. CDR1 is SGHTA, CDR2 FQGNSA, per germline. In DNA form, the CDR3 reads TGTGCCAGCAGCTTCGACAGCGCCTCCTACGAGCAGTACTTC. Translating it yields CASSFDSASYEQYF. The full variable domain, in which reference TRBV7-2 and TRBJ2-7 provide the parts outside the CDR3, is GAGVSQSPSNKVTEKGKDVELRCDPISGHTALYWYRQSLGQGLEFLIYFQGNSAPDKSGLPSDRFSAERTGGSVSTLTIQRTQQEDSAVYLCASSFDSASYEQYFGPGTRLTVT.

The CDR3 protein is CASSTLAGGTDTQYF. The CDR3 DNA follows: TGTGCCAGCAGTACCCTTGCGGGTGGGACAGATACGCAGTATTTT. The chain carries TRBV28 and TRBJ2-3; tentatively, D is TRBD2 (5 bases). Germline assignment: CDR1 MDHEN and CDR2 SYDVKM. With 5 bases removed from V and 3 bases from J, the gap between germline ends came to 15 bases. There are 15 residues in the CDR3.

CDR3: CASSLKAGDTDTQYF. CDR3 coding DNA: TGTGCCAGCAGCTTAAAAGCGGGGGACACAGATACGCAGTATTTT. The genes are TRBV7-2 and TRBJ2-3, with 8 bases that match TRBD2. The CDR3 is made up of 15 amino acids. The germline gives CDR1 SGHTA, CDR2 FQGNSA. The V segment lost 2 bases and the J segment 2 bases; nucleotides outside the gene matches: 3.

A remark on this clone: One junction end disagrees with the germline gene, perhaps due to a read error. The V gene is TRBV5-5, the J gene TRBJ1-5; TRBD1 agrees at 9 bases. Looked up from germline, CDR1 is SGHKS and CDR2 is YYEKEE (reference sequence). The CDR3 contains 14 residues. CDR3: CASRFGQGNQPQHF. In nucleotides, the CDR3 is TGTGCCAGCCGCTTTGGACAGGGGAATCAGCCCCAGCATTTT.

V and J are TRBV18 and TRBJ1-2; 8 positions match TRBD1. The CDR3 is 15 residues long. Germline CDR1 and CDR2: KGHSH and LQKENI. With V trimmed by 2 bases and J by 2 bases, 4 bases remained unmatched. CDR3 nucleotide sequence: TGTGCCAGCTCACCAGGGACAGGTCAAAACTATGGCTACACCTTC. It yields the protein CASSPGTGQNYGYTF.

The genes are TRBV27 and TRBJ2-7; a possible D gene is TRBD2 (5 bases). V was trimmed by 0 bases and J by 2 bases, leaving 11 bases between them. Germline CDR1 is MNHEY and CDR2 is SMNVEV (reference sequence). The CDR3 is made up of 15 amino acids. CDR3 nucleotides: TGTGCCAGCAGTTTATCGAGAGGGTCAGCCTACGAGCAGTACTTC. It codes for CASSLSRGSAYEQYF.

The rearrangement uses TRBV19 and TRBJ2-3; 7 bases map to TRBD1. The CDR3 length is 13 residues. The junction had 6 bases not matched to a gene; V was cut back by 7 bases and J by 5 bases. Germline V lookup: CDR1 LNHDA, CDR2 SQIVND (reference sequence). DNA of the CDR3: TGTGCCAGTACCCGACAGGGACGAGATACGCAGTATTTT. Amino acid sequence: CASTRQGRDTQYF.

The rearrangement links TRBV29-1 to TRBJ2-5, with D maybe TRBD2 (5 bases). The J call may be incorrect, as the DNA end agrees better with TRBJ2-7. The CDR3 totals 13 residues. Germline CDR1 is SQVTM and CDR2 is ANQGSEA. The CDR3, as DNA: TGCAGCGCTGGACTGTCCGGGCCCTTCGAGCAGTACTTC. Translating gives CSAGLSGPFEQYF.

This sequence joins TRBV5-4 and TRBJ2-4, with 8 bases that match TRBD2. The junction had 10 bases not matched to a gene; V was cut back by 3 bases and J by 5 bases. The CDR3 spans 16 residues. Germline V CDR1 and CDR2: SGHNT, YYREEE (reference sequence). CDR3 sequence: CASSSHSGSFQNIQYF. DNA of the CDR3: TGTGCCAGCAGCTCCCACAGCGGGAGTTTTCAAAACATTCAGTACTTC.